This TCR beta chain was profiled in a study of cytomegalovirus exposure and HLA in healthy donors. Among the roughly 120 subjects of the validation cohort, separate from the approximately 660-subject first cohort, were the donors. Sequencing used immunoSEQ multiplex PCR; TCRdb keeps in-frame clones, though not all of them. The sample holds more than 85,000 clones, almost 90% seen once. V was cut by 0 bases and J by 8 bases, with 11 bases left in between. The CDR3 loop spans 14 amino acids. Germline V lookup: CDR1 MNHEY, CDR2 SVGAGI. The sample comprised PBMCs. The TCR originated in a woman younger than 35 in good health and CMV-seronegative. This chain connects TRBV6-5 to TRBJ2-1; D not certain. Written as DNA, the CDR3 is TGTGCCAGCAGTTACTCGTTGGGCTCGGATGAGCAGTTCTTC. It translates to CASSYSLGSDEQFF.